This TCR beta chain was captured in a study of liver allograft versus peripheral blood T cells. Study in general: Hepatic allograft T cell receptor repertoires were evaluated relative to those present in recipients' peripheral blood.

Study results and caveats: As reported, T cell receptor repertoires inside liver allografts differed from those present in peripheral blood.

This clonotype is categorized as medium-sized (0.01 to 0.1%). Its target is unknown. TCRdb independently ran MiXCR on the reads; one entry per CDR3 protein. The table records fewer than 15,000 distinct CDR3 sequences, under 20% of them present only once. V shed 7 bases, J shed 2 bases, and the junction held 4 bases outside the gene matches. The CDR3 extends over 14 amino acids. Germline V gene sequence: CDR1 MNHEY, CDR2 SVGEGT. This rearrangement joins TRBV6-2 or TRBV6-3 to TRBJ2-1, with TRBD2 identical over 8 bases. The TCR sequence derives from a human patient who had a liver transplant. Some of the T cells may derive from the graft donor. CDR3 protein: CASKGLDPYNEQFF. CDR3 in DNA: TGTGCCAGCAAGGGACTAGACCCCTACAATGAGCAGTTCTTC.